A selection of T cell receptor beta chains follows, all from one sample in a study of molecular identifiers for immune sequencing clone quantification. One entry per CDR3 protein results from TCRdb running MiXCR on the PCR reads. The sample shows under 100,000 distinct CDR3 sequences, approximately 25% of them seen only once. The sequenced sample consisted of naive CD8+ T cells from blood, with Jurkat cell RNA spiked in. These TCRs come from a human donor in good health. Some libraries in this study had Jurkat cell RNA spiked in. CDR3s include the opening cysteine and the closing phenylalanine or tryptophan. A D gene is named only where the DNA matches it firmly. Only part of the rows carry a size: once, few, many, or a class if the clone is expanded.

>TRBJ2-7|14|few|TRBD1|TRBV10-3
TGTGCCATCAGTGACGCCGGGACAGCCTACGAGCAGTACTTC
CAISDAGTAYEQYF
>TRBJ1-1|14|few|.|TRBV3-1
TGTGCCAGCGGCCAAGATCCAGGATACACTGAAGCTTTCTTT
CASGQDPGYTEAFF
>TRBJ2-6|16|few|TRBD2|TRBV9
TGTGCCAGCAGCGTAAGCGGGGGCCCACTCAGGGACGTCCTGACTTTC
CASSVSGGPLRDVLTF
>TRBJ2-1|12|few|.|TRBV19
TGTGCCAGTAGTCCCTTTCCCGATGAGCAGTTCTTC
CASSPFPDEQFF
>TRBJ2-3|18|.|TRBD2|TRBV27
TGTGCCGGCAGCCCTAACTCCGGGACTAGCGGTTACACAGATACGCAGTATTTT
CAGSPNSGTSGYTDTQYF
>TRBJ2-2|18|.|TRBD2|TRBV7-6
TGTGCCAGCAGCTTAGACCCCGGGACTAGCGGCAACACCGGGGAGCTGTTTTTT
CASSLDPGTSGNTGELFF
>TRBJ2-2|14|.|.|TRBV27
TGTGCCAGCAGGGGCGGGGTGAACACCGGGGAGCTGTTTTTT
CASRGGVNTGELFF
>TRBJ1-1|13|many|.|TRBV29-1
TGCAGCGTGATCGGGGAGGCGAACACTGAAGCTTTCTTT
CSVIGEANTEAFF
>TRBJ2-6|16|few|.|TRBV6-2/TRBV6-3
TGTGCCAGCAGCCCCAGGGGAGCACCTGGGGCCAACGTCCTGACTTTC
CASSPRGAPGANVLTF
>TRBJ1-1|15|few|.|TRBV12-3/TRBV12-4
TGTGCCAGCAGTCCGGTTGGGATGGGGTTCACTGAAGCTTTCTTT
CASSPVGMGFTEAFF
>TRBJ2-6|12|.|.|TRBV28
TGTGCCAGCAACTCTGGGGCCAACGTCCTGACTTTC
CASNSGANVLTF
>TRBJ1-5|15|many|.|TRBV7-2
TGTGCCAGCAGCTTACGTGACGACGAGTATCAGCCCCAGCATTTT
CASSLRDDEYQPQHF
>TRBJ2-2|14|many|.|TRBV2
TGTGCCAGCAGACCCGACACGAACACCGGGGAGCTGTTTTTT
CASRPDTNTGELFF
>TRBJ2-1|14|.|.|TRBV7-8
TGTGCCAGCAGCTTAGGAACAGGTCCCAATGAGCAGTTCTTC
CASSLGTGPNEQFF
>TRBJ2-7|14|few|TRBD1|TRBV11-2
TGTGCCAGCAGCCTCTCGACAGGGTGGTACGAGCAGTACTTC
CASSLSTGWYEQYF
>TRBJ1-1|13|many|.|TRBV6-2/TRBV6-3
TGTGCCAGCAGTCTCTCCTGGTCAACTGAAGCTTTCTTT
CASSLSWSTEAFF
>TRBJ1-4|14|many|.|TRBV6-6
TGTGCCAGCAGTTACACCCTCGCCGACGAAAAACTGTTTTTT
CASSYTLADEKLFF
>TRBJ2-5|15|.|.|TRBV19
TGTGCCAGTAGTATAGTAACTAGGGGCCAAGAGACCCAGTACTTC
CASSIVTRGQETQYF
>TRBJ1-6|14|.|TRBD1|TRBV28
TGTGCCAGCAGTGACAGGGGGTATAATTCACCCCTCCACTTT
CASSDRGYNSPLHF
>TRBJ1-5|12|many|.|TRBV20-1
TGCAGTGCTGTGGACGGAAATCAGCCCCAGCATTTT
CSAVDGNQPQHF
>TRBJ2-2|17|few|TRBD2|TRBV5-4
TGTGCCAGCAGCCTAGTTGCGGGAGTACGCTCGGCCGGGGAGCTGTTTTTT
CASSLVAGVRSAGELFF
>TRBJ1-1|12|few|.|TRBV6-1
TGTGCCAGCCTACAGGGTCTTTCTGAAGCTTTCTTT
CASLQGLSEAFF
>TRBJ1-2|15|few|.|TRBV7-9
TGTGCCAGCAGCTTAGCCCAAAGGGACGTCTATGGCTACACCTTC
CASSLAQRDVYGYTF
>TRBJ1-2|14|.|.|TRBV4-3
TGCGCCAGCAGCCCAAGGCGGGATCTCTATGGCTACACCTTC
CASSPRRDLYGYTF
>TRBJ2-7|15|many|TRBD2|TRBV5-4
TGTGCCAGCAGCTTTGGGACTAGCGGAGCCTACGAGCAGTACTTC
CASSFGTSGAYEQYF
>TRBJ1-5|13|few|.|TRBV9
TGTGCCAGCAGCGTAGCGGAGGGCGGTCCCCAGCATTTT
CASSVAEGGPQHF
>TRBJ2-3|13|.|.|TRBV19
TGTGCCAGTAGTATATTGATTACAGATACGCAGTATTTT
CASSILITDTQYF
>TRBJ2-2|19|.|.|TRBV6-5
TGTGCCAGCAGTTACTCGGGACGAAATGAATACTCGAACACCGGGGAGCTGTTTTTT
CASSYSGRNEYSNTGELFF
>TRBJ2-2|14|.|.|TRBV20-1
TGCAGTGCTAGGGCAGGGGAGGACACCGGGGAGCTGTTTTTT
CSARAGEDTGELFF
>TRBJ1-1|13|many|TRBD1|TRBV7-9
TGTGCCAGCAGTCCTCCAGGGGGCGTGGAGGCTTTCTTT
CASSPPGGVEAFF
>TRBJ1-5|14|few|.|TRBV19
TGTGCCAGCAACCTGATGGGGACCAGCGGGCCCCAGCATTTT
CASNLMGTSGPQHF
>TRBJ2-4|11|many|.|TRBV6-2/TRBV6-3
TGTGCCAGCAGTTACTCAGGATCAAAGTACTTC
CASSYSGSKYF
>TRBJ2-7|11|few|.|TRBV6-2/TRBV6-3
TGTGCCAGCAGTTTCTTGGGGGAGCAGTACTTC
CASSFLGEQYF